This TCR beta chain was sequenced during a study of blood T cell repertoires in COVID-19. Overall study: The United States, Italy and Spain supplied acute and convalescent COVID-19 samples. PBMCs, B-cell-depleted T cells, or T cells provided the cDNA or gDNA that made up the material.

Germline CDR1 reads SGHAT; CDR2 reads FQDESV (reference sequence). The CDR3 length is 12 residues. With V trimmed by 5 bases and J by 13 bases, 5 bases remained unmatched. Methods used by the authors: By means of reference gene primer amplification, nucleated cell counts were estimated. The data were produced by immunoSEQ multiplex PCR, yet TCRdb's version contains in-frame clones alone and is incomplete. V, J and clone size derive from that table, while D and trimming were established from the DNA sequence. The sample yields roughly 100,000 clones, over 70% seen once. The J gene is TRBJ2-1, the V gene TRBV11-1, with 10 nucleotides matching TRBD2. This sequence originates from a human donor in a cohort sampled during active or convalescent COVID-19. Sequencing was performed on peripheral blood. The CDR3 DNA follows: TGTGCCAGCAGCCCTGTAGCGGGGGGACAGTTCTTC. Amino acids: CASSPVAGGQFF.